This T cell receptor beta chain was sequenced during a study of T cells after yellow fever vaccination. One entry per CDR3 protein, called by TCRdb with MiXCR from the 5' RACE reads. The sample holds almost 600,000 distinct CDR3 sequences; roughly 13% are singletons and the top ten take about 14%. On this clonotype: Its matching antigen is unknown.

General study points: Researchers report a weaker secondary response that nonetheless peaked faster, day 5 versus 15.

The source material was PBMCs, sampled on the day of the yellow fever booster vaccination. The sequence was obtained from a man between 25 and 39 years old who received the YFV17D yellow fever vaccine.

CDR3 sequence (DNA): TGTGCCAGCAGTTACTCGGGCCAGGGAAACACAGATACGCAGTATTTT. Residues: CASSYSGQGNTDTQYF. This chain links TRBV6-5 with TRBJ2-3; possible D gene TRBD1, 5 bases. The germline CDR1 and CDR2 sequences are MNHEY and SVGAGI. This CDR3 contains 16 residues. V gave up 0 bases and J gave up 2 bases, with 12 bases separating them.